Below, 31 T cell receptor beta chains from the same sample are listed, as sequenced in a study of tissue T cells after allogeneic stem cell transplantation. TCRdb's copy holds only in-frame clones and misses some; the assay was immunoSEQ multiplex PCR. The repertoire has 6,500 to 7,500 clones, about 63% of them found once; the top ten carry roughly 0.83%. What was sequenced was blood. The origin of the receptors is a female BALB/c mouse in good health. For this mouse line, the MHC haplotype is H2-d.

This clone showed up just once. Genes and germline are mouse. The observed sequence ends 1 residue before the CDR3 terminus, with the missing tail filled in from the germline J gene. This sequence joins TRBV13-3 and TRBJ2-4; D possibly corresponds to TRBD1 (5 bases). This CDR3 contains 15 residues. Looked up from germline, CDR1 is NNHDY and CDR2 is SYVADS. Deletions cut 6 bases from V and 0 bases from J, with 14 bases between. CDR3 in amino acids: CASNAREGSQNTLYF. Partial CDR3 DNA: TGTGCCAGCAATGCCAGGGAGGGGAGTCAAAACACCTTGTAC.

This clone has a single count. The gene names here belong to mouse. The CDR3 end falls 1 residue outside the read, so it is completed with the germline J gene. The chain joins TRBV31 to TRBJ1-2; D is undetermined. The ends were cut back, 0 bases at V and 1 base at J, with 9 bases in the middle. The CDR3 runs 14 residues. Germline V gives CDR1 GKSSPN, CDR2 SITVG. The part of the CDR3 DNA that was read is TGTGCCTGGAGTCTAGGGATAAAAAACTCCGACTACACC. As protein: CAWSLGIKNSDYT. The whole CDR3 sequence reads CAWSLGIKNSDYTF.

This clone was counted once. Gene names and germline match the mouse. The read ends 1 residue before the CDR3 terminus; that terminus is restored from the germline J gene. V usage is TRBV13-2 and J usage is TRBJ2-5; 11 nucleotides agree with TRBD1. Germline V CDR1 and CDR2: NNHNN, SYGAGS (reference sequence). This CDR3 has 15 amino acids. Unmatched junction bases numbered 4, after V lost 4 bases and J lost 3 bases. Here the CDR3 reads CASGYGTGGQDTQYF. The sequenced CDR3 bases are TGTGCCAGCGGTTACGGGACAGGGGGGCAAGACACCCAGTAC.

To note about this clone: Gene names are the mouse ones. The sequence runs out 1 residue before the end of the CDR3; the remainder is reconstructed from the germline J gene. J is TRBJ2-7 and V is TRBV13-2, with 13 bases lining up with TRBD2. This CDR3 has 15 residues. Germline CDR1 NNHNN, CDR2 SYGAGS (reference sequence). Trimming took 3 bases from V and 2 from J; bases not matched to a gene: 2. The CDR3 sequence is CASGAGTGGAYEQYF. CDR3 DNA (partial): TGTGCCAGCGGTGCCGGGACTGGGGGGGCCTATGAACAGTAC.

About this clone itself: Any gene name here is a mouse gene name. The sequence runs out 1 residue before the end of the CDR3; the remainder is reconstructed from the germline J gene. This chain uses TRBV29 with TRBJ2-3; D possibly matches TRBD1 or TRBD2 (5 bases each). CDR1 and CDR2 (germline): MSHET, SYDVDS. V was cut by 2 bases and J by 0 bases, with 9 bases left in between. The length of the CDR3 is 15 residues. The CDR3 loop is CASSLRGSSAETLYF. The CDR3 bases that were read are TGTGCTAGCAGTTTAAGGGGCAGTAGTGCAGAAACGCTGTAT.

Turning to this clone: The gene symbols are mouse symbols. The read halts 1 residue ahead of the CDR3 end, with the missing end drawn from the germline J gene. The chain is built from TRBV19 and TRBJ2-3; D ambiguous. Between the trimmed V and J ends, which lost 2 bases and 0 bases, there was a span of 10 bases. This CDR3 spans 15 amino acids. In germline, CDR1 is FNHDT, CDR2 SITEND (reference sequence). The sequenced CDR3 bases are TGTGCCAGCAGTATTTGGGTACCTAGTGCAGAAACGCTGTAT. Translation gives CASSIWVPSAETLY. From start to end, the CDR3 is CASSIWVPSAETLYF.

On this clone: Mouse names are used for the genes. The CDR3 is cut off 1 residue early in the read; its end comes from the germline J gene. This chain uses TRBV4 with TRBJ2-7; D ambiguous. CDR1 is LGHDT, CDR2 YNNKQL, per germline (reference sequence). The CDR3 is 15 amino acids. Trimming pared 5 bases from V and 0 bases from J, leaving 14 bases between. The part of the CDR3 DNA that was read is TGTGCCAGCAGCACCCGGCTGCCGAGCTCCTATGAACAGTAC. This translates into CASSTRLPSSYEQY. The complete CDR3 protein is CASSTRLPSSYEQYF.

In regard to this clone: All gene names here are mouse names. The read gets to within 1 residue of the CDR3 end, and the germline J gene fills in the rest. The chain recombines TRBV13-3 with TRBJ2-4, with TRBD1 identical over 10 bases. After removal of 5 bases from V and 5 bases from J, the junction contained 5 bases not matched to a gene. Looked up from germline, CDR1 is NNHDY and CDR2 is SYVADS. The CDR3 length is 14 residues. The CDR3 sequence: CASRRQGARNTLYF. The part of the CDR3 DNA that was read is TGTGCCAGCAGAAGACAGGGGGCGCGAAACACCTTGTAC.

Notes on this clone: The gene names given are mouse names. The read finishes 1 residue shy of the CDR3 end, and the germline J gene is used to complete it. The rearrangement links TRBV20 to TRBJ1-4, with D unresolved. With 0 bases removed from V and 4 bases from J, the gap between germline ends came to 9 bases. The V gene's germline CDR1 is GFQATS and CDR2 STVNSAI. This CDR3 contains 14 residues. CDR3 in amino acids: CGARERTINERLFF. The sequenced CDR3 bases are TGTGGTGCTAGGGAGAGGACGATCAACGAAAGATTATTT.

Notes on this clone: Mouse gene names and germline throughout. Coverage ceases 1 residue before the CDR3 finishes, and the germline J gene fills in the end. The V gene is TRBV20, the J gene TRBJ2-7; the D is unclear. Trimming left V 0 bases short and J 0 bases short, with 9 bases between. This CDR3 has 14 amino acids. Germline V lookup: CDR1 GFQATS, CDR2 STVNSAI. The sequenced part of the CDR3 DNA is TGTGGTGCTAGGGAGTGGGAAAGCTCCTATGAACAGTAC. This gives the protein CGAREWESSYEQY. The whole CDR3 protein reads CGAREWESSYEQYF.

Note on this clone: Gene names follow the mouse nomenclature. The observed sequence ends 1 residue before the CDR3 terminus, with the missing tail filled in from the germline J gene. The V and J genes are TRBV19 and TRBJ2-7, with TRBD2 matching over 9 bases. CDR3 length: 15 amino acids. Germline V gives CDR1 FNHDT, CDR2 SITEND (reference sequence). V was pared by 5 bases and J by 0 bases, with 6 bases of the junction left unmatched. The CDR3 sequence is CASSRTGESSYEQYF. The CDR3 bases that were read are TGTGCCAGCAGCAGGACTGGGGAGAGCTCCTATGAACAGTAC.

On this clone: Gene and germline names: mouse. The read halts 1 residue ahead of the CDR3 end, with the missing end drawn from the germline J gene. V and J are TRBV20 and TRBJ1-3; D not resolved. CDR3 length equals 13 residues. The V gene's germline CDR1 is GFQATS and CDR2 STVNSAI. V shed 0 bases and J shed 0 bases, with 3 bases lying between them. CDR3 DNA (partial): TGTGGTGCTAGGGACAGTTCTGGAAATACGCTCTAT. This gives the protein CGARDSSGNTLY. The entire CDR3 reads CGARDSSGNTLYF.

Concerning this clone itself: Germline and genes: mouse. Coverage ceases 1 residue before the CDR3 finishes, and the germline J gene fills in the end. This sequence joins TRBV1 and TRBJ1-4, with D unclear. Germline loops: CDR1 NSQYPW, CDR2 LRSPGD (reference sequence). This CDR3 is built from 14 residues. V lost 3 bases to trimming and J lost 0 bases, with 5 bases between them. CDR3 region: CTCSASISNERLFF. Incomplete CDR3 DNA: TGCACCTGCAGTGCGTCAATTTCCAACGAAAGATTATTT.

This clone was seen a handful of times. Mouse gene names and germline throughout. Read sequence stops 1 residue before the CDR3 end, and the germline J gene provides the missing end. J is TRBJ1-3 and V is TRBV14; D is perhaps TRBD1 (6 bases). V lost 6 bases and J 3 bases, leaving 10 bases between the germline ends. The CDR3 is 13 amino acids. Per the germline V gene, CDR1 is SGHDT and CDR2 is FRDEAV. The DNA read from the CDR3 is TGTGCCAGCACTCAGGGGATTGGAAATACGCTCTAT. Translated, it gives CASTQGIGNTLY. The full CDR3 protein is CASTQGIGNTLYF.

Regarding this clone: All gene names here are mouse names. The read terminates 1 residue before the CDR3 end, so the remaining end is supplied by the germline J gene. V and J are TRBV5 and TRBJ2-3; no clear D. The CDR3 has 14 amino acids. Per the germline V gene, CDR1 is LGHNA and CDR2 is YNLKQL (reference sequence). V was shortened by 3 bases and J by 0 bases, with 7 bases between the two germline ends. The CDR3 here is CASSQPDSAETLYF. The DNA read from the CDR3 is TGTGCCAGCAGCCAGCCGGATAGTGCAGAAACGCTGTAT.

With respect to this clone: Germline and genes here are mouse. Read sequence stops 1 residue before the CDR3 end, and the germline J gene provides the missing end. This chain joins TRBV19 and TRBJ1-1, with a tentative D call TRBD1 (6 bases). Trimming removed 4 bases from V and 2 bases from J, with 9 bases in between. CDR3 size: 13 residues. Germline assignment: CDR1 FNHDT and CDR2 SITEND (reference sequence). The CDR3 loop is CASSGTPNTEVFF. The CDR3 bases that were read are TGTGCCAGCAGTGGGACACCTAACACAGAAGTCTTC.

About this clone: Gene names follow the mouse nomenclature. Read coverage stops 1 residue before the CDR3 terminus; the germline J gene supplies the remainder. This chain links TRBV4 with TRBJ2-7; 11 positions agree with TRBD2. Germline CDR1 and CDR2: LGHDT and YNNKQL (reference sequence). The junction had 0 bases not matched to a gene; V was cut back by 5 bases and J by 3 bases. The CDR3 extends over 13 amino acids. The CDR3 bases that were read are TGTGCCAGCAGCGGGACTGGGGGCTATGAACAGTAC. This sequence encodes CASSGTGGYEQY. The CDR3 in its entirety is CASSGTGGYEQYF.

About this clone itself: The genes and germline here are from mouse. This CDR3 is CASSQTGRDTQYF. CDR3 DNA (partial): TGTGCCAGCAGCCAAACAGGGAGGGACACCCAGTAC. The chain links TRBV2 to TRBJ2-5; TRBD1 is a possible D gene (6 bases). The read terminates 1 residue ahead of where the CDR3 ends, so the germline J gene completes it. This CDR3 has 13 amino acids. V was clipped by 2 bases and J by 6 bases, with 9 bases between them. Germline-derived CDR1 and CDR2 are LGHNA and YSYQKL.

This clone was recorded once. Mouse germline and gene names are used. The read halts 1 residue ahead of the CDR3 end, with the missing end drawn from the germline J gene. The chain employs TRBV14 and TRBJ2-4; D unresolved. The CDR3 has 13 amino acids. V lost 4 bases and J 5 bases, leaving 11 bases between the germline ends. The germline V gene has CDR1 SGHDT and CDR2 FRDEAV. The CDR3 loop is CASSPRVGNTLYF. The sequenced CDR3 bases are TGTGCCAGCAGTCCCCGGGTTGGAAACACCTTGTAC.

As regards this clone: Genes and germline are mouse. The CDR3 here is CASGDRRGRGNERLFF. Partial CDR3 DNA: TGTGCCAGCGGTGACCGCAGGGGGCGCGGCAACGAAAGATTATTT. V is TRBV13-2 and J is TRBJ1-4, with TRBD1 matching 8 bases. The read is 1 residue too short to cover the CDR3 end, so that end is filled in from the germline J gene. Germline CDR1 and CDR2: NNHNN and SYGAGS (reference sequence). V lost 2 bases to trimming and J lost 4 bases; unmatched junction nucleotides: 7. CDR3 length equals 16 residues.

This clone came up a few times. Gene names are mouse gene names. Read sequence stops 1 residue before the CDR3 end, and the germline J gene provides the missing end. The V and J genes are TRBV19 and TRBJ1-3; D possibly corresponds to TRBD1 (6 bases). Per germline, CDR1 FNHDT and CDR2 SITEND (reference sequence). The CDR3 extends over 14 amino acids. Deletions cut 3 bases from V and 3 bases from J, with 10 bases between. The CDR3 here is CASSNHRVGNTLYF. The sequenced part of the CDR3 DNA is TGTGCCAGCAGTAACCACAGGGTTGGAAATACGCTCTAT.

This clone was observed a few times. Gene names follow the mouse nomenclature. The read finishes 1 residue shy of the CDR3 end, and the germline J gene is used to complete it. V and J are TRBV19 and TRBJ2-7; D ambiguous. Trimming stripped 0 bases from V and 5 bases from J, with 6 bases between. This CDR3 is built from 12 residues. Germline V gene data show CDR1 as FNHDT and CDR2 as SITEND (reference sequence). CDR3 amino acids: CASSIVLDEQYF. CDR3 DNA (partial): TGTGCCAGCAGTATAGTATTGGATGAACAGTAC.

There are a few counts of this clone. Gene names are mouse gene names. The CDR3 end lies 1 residue beyond the end of the read and is filled in from the germline J gene. The chain carries TRBV13-2 and TRBJ2-7, with 12 bases that match TRBD2. The CDR3 extends over 15 amino acids. The V and J ends lost 3 bases and 2 bases, in that order; junction bases with no gene match: 3. Germline assignment: CDR1 NNHNN and CDR2 SYGAGS (reference sequence). The part of the CDR3 DNA that was read is TGTGCCAGCGGTGCGGGACTGGGGGGTCCCTATGAACAGTAC. Protein product: CASGAGLGGPYEQY. The entire CDR3 protein is CASGAGLGGPYEQYF.

The sample holds a few counts of this clone. Mouse gene names and germline throughout. The read terminates 1 residue ahead of where the CDR3 ends, so the germline J gene completes it. The J gene is TRBJ2-7, the V gene TRBV5; 13 bases fit TRBD2. Losses at the gene ends were 1 base for V and 5 bases for J; bases not matched to a gene: 2. CDR3 length equals 15 residues. The germline gives CDR1 LGHNA, CDR2 YNLKQL (reference sequence). CDR3 DNA (partial): TGTGCCAGCAGCCAAGCCGGGACTGGGGGGGATGAACAGTAC. This gives the protein CASSQAGTGGDEQY. The whole CDR3 sequence is CASSQAGTGGDEQYF.

Concerning this clone itself: Germline and genes: mouse. Read coverage stops 1 residue before the CDR3 terminus; the germline J gene supplies the remainder. The rearrangement links TRBV13-2 to TRBJ2-4; perhaps D is TRBD1 or TRBD2 (6 bases each). The germline V gene encodes CDR1 NNHNN and CDR2 SYGAGS (reference sequence). Trimming pared 0 bases from V and 6 bases from J, leaving 11 bases between. This CDR3 spans 14 amino acids. The CDR3 loop reads CASGDARGQNTLYF. Partial CDR3 DNA: TGTGCCAGCGGTGATGCCCGGGGGCAGAACACCTTGTAC.

Comment on this clone: Gene and germline names: mouse. The read comes to an end 1 residue before the CDR3 does, leaving the germline J gene to fill in the end. This rearrangement joins TRBV1 to TRBJ2-2; D call uncertain. Germline V gene data show CDR1 as NSQYPW and CDR2 as LRSPGD (reference sequence). This CDR3 region has 15 residues. The V and J ends lost 0 bases and 1 base respectively, with 6 bases between them. The chain's CDR3 is CTCSADQRNTGQLYF. The CDR3 bases that were read are TGCACCTGCAGTGCAGATCAGAGAAACACCGGGCAGCTCTAC.

Concerning this clone: All gene names here are mouse names. The read terminates 1 residue before the CDR3 end, so the remaining end is supplied by the germline J gene. The chain uses TRBV13-3 and TRBJ1-1; D remains ambiguous. Germline V gene lookup returns CDR1 NNHDY and CDR2 SYVADS. This CDR3 is 13 amino acids long. With 5 bases removed from V and 0 bases from J, the gap between germline ends came to 8 bases. CDR3 sequence reads: CASRGSANTEVFF. CDR3 DNA (partial): TGTGCCAGCAGAGGAAGTGCAAACACAGAAGTCTTC.

Comments on this clone: Gene names refer to mouse genes. The CDR3 goes on 1 residue after the read ends, and that part is filled in from the germline J gene. This chain links TRBV19 with TRBJ1-4; D ambiguous. In germline, CDR1 is FNHDT, CDR2 SITEND (reference sequence). V was clipped by 2 bases and J by 0 bases, with 5 bases between them. CDR3 size: 14 residues. The part of the CDR3 DNA that was read is TGTGCCAGCAGTATGACAATTTCCAACGAAAGATTATTT. Translated: CASSMTISNERLF. The whole CDR3 sequence reads CASSMTISNERLFF.

This clone was seen more than once but under ten times. All gene names here are mouse names. The CDR3 is cut off 1 residue early in the read; its end comes from the germline J gene. This chain uses TRBV5 with TRBJ2-7, with 10 nucleotides matching TRBD2. The CDR3 runs 15 residues. After removal of 0 bases from V and 4 bases from J, the junction contained 3 bases not matched to a gene. Germline V gene sequence: CDR1 LGHNA, CDR2 YNLKQL (reference sequence). Here the CDR3 reads CASSQDWTGGYEQYF. The covered CDR3 bases are TGTGCCAGCAGCCAAGACTGGACTGGGGGTTATGAACAGTAC.

About this clone: The germline and genes are mouse ones. The observed sequence ends 1 residue before the CDR3 terminus, with the missing tail filled in from the germline J gene. V gene TRBV29 combines with J gene TRBJ2-5, with D tentatively TRBD2 (6 bases). Per germline, CDR1 MSHET and CDR2 SYDVDS. This CDR3 is 14 amino acids long. Trimming shortened V by 3 bases and J by 0 bases, and 7 bases separated the two germline ends. The CDR3 loop reads CASSLWGNQDTQYF. The CDR3 DNA, read in part, is TGTGCTAGCAGTTTGTGGGGGAACCAAGACACCCAGTAC.

Concerning this clone: Gene labels here are mouse ones. The CDR3 end lies 1 residue beyond the end of the read and is filled in from the germline J gene. The chain couples TRBV29 to TRBJ1-1, with D possibly matching TRBD1 (6 bases). Germline lookup yields CDR1 MSHET and CDR2 SYDVDS. This CDR3 is 13 amino acids long. V lost 6 bases and J lost 0, with 8 bases in between. The CDR3 DNA, read in part, is TGTGCTAGCAGGGGGACAACAAACACAGAAGTCTTC. Amino acid sequence: CASRGTTNTEVF. The complete CDR3 protein is CASRGTTNTEVFF.